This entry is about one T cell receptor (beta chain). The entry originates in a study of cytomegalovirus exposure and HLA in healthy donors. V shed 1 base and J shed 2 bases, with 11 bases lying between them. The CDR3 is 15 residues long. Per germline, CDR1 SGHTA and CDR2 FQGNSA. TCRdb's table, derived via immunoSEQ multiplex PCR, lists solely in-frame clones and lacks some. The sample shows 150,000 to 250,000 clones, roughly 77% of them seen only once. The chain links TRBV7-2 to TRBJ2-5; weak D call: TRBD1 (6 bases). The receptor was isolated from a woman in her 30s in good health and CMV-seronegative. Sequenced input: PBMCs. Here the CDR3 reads CASSLGTVIQETQYF. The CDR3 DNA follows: TGTGCCAGCAGCTTAGGGACAGTGATACAAGAGACCCAGTACTTC.